One and the same sample provided the 2 T cell receptor beta chains below, sequenced in a study of T-cell memory formation after mild COVID-19. One entry per CDR3 protein, called by TCRdb with MiXCR from the 5' RACE reads. The sample has some 490,000 distinct CDR3 sequences, 15% to 20% seen once; the top ten hold roughly an eighth. Sequencing input: PBMCs or a T cell subset sorted from them (not recorded which). These receptors originate from an adult woman who had mild COVID-19 (a few samples of this study predate the infection). Cell type and time point are not known.

The chain links TRBV5-1 to TRBJ1-1; tentatively, D is TRBD1 (6 bases). Per the germline V gene, CDR1 is SGHRS and CDR2 is YFSETQ. This CDR3 has 16 amino acids. The germline V and J ends were trimmed by 0 bases and 4 bases, with 16 bases remaining between them. CDR3 region: CASSLVPGAVVTEAFF. The CDR3, as DNA: TGCGCCAGCAGCTTGGTTCCGGGGGCGGTTGTCACTGAAGCTTTCTTT.

The chain uses TRBV13 and TRBJ2-3; TRBD2 might be the D (5 bases). CDR3 size: 17 residues. Germline V lookup: CDR1 PRHDT, CDR2 FYEKMQ (reference sequence). With 4 bases removed from V and 1 base from J, the gap between germline ends came to 18 bases. CDR3 bases: TGTGCCAGCAGCTACCGCTTGAAGTCGCGGGGCACAGATACGCAGTATTTT. Residues: CASSYRLKSRGTDTQYF. The full variable domain, its missing parts supplied by reference TRBV13 and TRBJ2-3, is AAGVIQSPRHLIKEKRETATLKCYPIPRHDTVYWYQQGPGQDPQFLISFYEKMQSDKGSIPDRFSAQQFSDYHSELNMSSLELGDSALYFCASSYRLKSRGTDTQYFGPGTRLTVL.